These T cell receptor beta chains were read from a single sample in a study of blood T cell repertoires in COVID-19. The method was immunoSEQ multiplex PCR; TCRdb's version includes in-frame clones alone and lacks a portion of them. The data show tens of thousands of clones, about 85% seen once. Sample: peripheral blood. The receptor source for this set is a human donor in a cohort sampled during active COVID-19. Each CDR3 is given without its conserved first and last residue. Each record gives: J gene, V gene, CDR3 protein.

TRBJ1-2,TRBV11-1,ASSLSPQGDYGYT
TRBJ1-4,TRBV3-1/TRBV3-2,ASQNRGKSTNEKLF
TRBJ2-7,TRBV3-1/TRBV3-2,ASSQEDGLGQPYEQY
TRBJ2-2,TRBV11-2,ASSWQGNTGELF
TRBJ2-7,TRBV9,ASSVGGGDYEQY
TRBJ2-2,TRBV7-2,ASSGTSGNTGELF
TRBJ2-7,TRBV2,ASRPGLALGEQY
TRBJ2-3,TRBV4-1,ASSQVVRGRSPDTQY
TRBJ1-1,TRBV28,ASSSAPGGTEAF
TRBJ1-1,TRBV2,ASSEQNSPINTEAF
TRBJ2-7,TRBV2,ASRRQGTYEQY
TRBJ2-1,TRBV19,ASSIPNSGEVNEQF
TRBJ1-4,TRBV6-2/TRBV6-3,ASSYSIGGLNEKLF
TRBJ2-2,TRBV5-4,ASSRGDLNTGELF
TRBJ1-2,TRBV6-1,ASSEGGRYGYT
TRBJ2-7,TRBV4-3,ASSQVIGSVQY
TRBJ1-5,TRBV12-3/TRBV12-4,ASSSPPSQPQH
TRBJ2-3,TRBV5-1,ASSRSMVSDTQY
TRBJ1-1,TRBV7-3,ASSPYMNKNTEAF
TRBJ2-1,TRBV9,ASSGYRGPTSYNEQF
TRBJ2-7,TRBV7-2,ASSLGASGGGSYEQY
TRBJ2-1,TRBV6-2/TRBV6-3,ASSYGLAGNEQF
TRBJ1-3,TRBV19,ASRRVGGNTIY
TRBJ2-7,TRBV11-2,ASSLRDSYYEQY
TRBJ1-4,TRBV5-1,ASSFGGGNEKLF
TRBJ2-3,TRBV6-5,ASSYTGRDTQY
TRBJ2-3,TRBV14,ASSPLALAGGWDTQY
TRBJ2-7,TRBV28,ASSKEYPYSYEQY
TRBJ1-1,TRBV6-5,ASSATPLNTEAF
TRBJ2-3,TRBV7-2,ASSFGTSGGGQY
TRBJ2-3,TRBV5-1,ASSLSGSTDTQY
TRBJ2-2,TRBV18,ASSPGGSFGELF
TRBJ2-5,TRBV7-8,ASSRDRGLGETQY
TRBJ1-2,TRBV28,ASSSTMTGPYGYT
TRBJ1-1,TRBV6-2/TRBV6-3,ASSYSGQGAEAF
TRBJ2-1,TRBV3-1/TRBV3-2,ASSHLDPGEGEQF
TRBJ2-5,TRBV11-2,ASSSAGVKETQY
TRBJ2-3,TRBV5-1,ASSWGRLGEDTQY
TRBJ2-1,TRBV3-1/TRBV3-2,ASSQQLAGGNEQF
TRBJ2-7,TRBV10-3,AISPRGSSQSHEQY
TRBJ1-2,TRBV29-1,SVEDAGGGYGYT
TRBJ2-1,TRBV4-3,ASSQALTRSSPDEQF